Sequencing of this T cell receptor beta chain was carried out in a study of blood T cell repertoires in COVID-19 (dated by TCRdb to the early 2020s). About the full investigation: Samples from collaborators originated in the United States, Italy and Spain and spanned both the acute and convalescent phases of COVID-19. The prospective study material was composed of cDNA or gDNA derived from T cells, B-cell-depleted T cells, or PBMCs. The dataset comprised deeply sampled blood TCRbeta repertoires from subjects exposed to, actively infected with, or recovered from COVID-19. The repertoires were made available in a free public database intended to serve as a resource for research on the immune response to SARS-CoV-2. Samples came from the ongoing ImmuneRACE study (first 160 participants) plus 1,254 subjects from 6 global collaborators. A de-identified subject ID, COVID-19 status, age in years and sex were almost always included in the sample metadata. HLA class I and class II types, where available, came from metadata supplied by the sample provider rather than from assay-based typing.

V is shortened by 6 bases, J by 12 bases, and the region joining them spans 26 bases. The CDR1 and CDR2 encoded by the germline V gene are MDHEN and SYDVKM. The CDR3 goes from the cysteine to the phenylalanine over 15 residues. The kept DNA is CDR3 alone, 45 bases in frame from the first base. The investigation overall reported the following: The amount of clinical and demographic metadata varied by source and participant and was provided uncurated.

Enrolling through a virtual design, the prospective study's participants ranged in age from about 18 to 89 years and lived across 20 to 25 United States geographic areas. In the prospective study, cohorts were assigned on the basis of participant-reported clinical history obtained from a screening survey and a study questionnaire. Recovered participants in ImmuneRACE Cohort 3 were defined by two consecutive negative NP/OP PCR tests, clearance by a healthcare professional, or resolution of symptoms. In the prospective study, mobile phlebotomists collected whole blood, serum and a nasopharyngeal or oropharyngeal swab from each participant. Over a roughly two-month period, participants in the prospective study had the option of providing additional blood draws and questionnaires. Before DNA extraction, prospective study blood samples were shipped either frozen or at room temperature. TCRbeta CDR3 regions were amplified from genomic DNA by means of the immunoSEQ Assay, a bias-controlled multiplex PCR. Concerning the study's data processing: Nucleated cell counts per sample were estimated from amplification of reference gene primers within the assay. To quantify the absolute abundance of each unique TCRbeta CDR3 rearrangement, sequence reads were collapsed and filtered. For each sample, productive Simpson clonality was calculated as the square root of Simpson's diversity index across productive rearrangements. TCRdb re-hosts the immuneACCESS table, in-frame sequences only. Its copies lack some clones; in the studies checked, an unresolved V gene accounts for under half of them, and the cause for the rest is not known. D and trimming come from the DNA, and the V and J calls and clone size come from that table. The sample table lists about 280,000 clones, 88% of them with a count of one. 0.8% to 1% of the sample goes to the ten largest clones.

As regards this clone: Its antigen has not been determined. No base qualities exist here, and no much larger clone lies one base off it.

This TCR came from a woman aged 25 to 45 who had recovered from COVID-19. This receptor chain uses TRBV28 and TRBJ2-5; the D gene is perhaps TRBD2, on 6 matching bases. The sample consisted of PBMCs or T cells enriched from blood (not recorded which). The nucleotides are TGTGCCAGCAGGGGAGGTGGCAGGCGGCAGAGGTCCGAGTACTTC. Its protein reads: CASRGGGRRQRSEYF.